This TCR beta chain was observed in a study of blood T cell repertoires in COVID-19 (dated by TCRdb to about 2020). For the wider study: Collaborator samples came from the United States, Italy and Spain and covered acute and convalescent phases of COVID-19. The repertoires were made available in a free public database intended to serve as a resource for research on the immune response to SARS-CoV-2. Where available, HLA class I and class II types were taken from metadata supplied by the sample provider and were not determined by assay-based typing. The samples were drawn from the first 160 participants of the ongoing ImmuneRACE study and from roughly 1,300 subjects provided by 6 global collaborators. Sample metadata almost always included a de-identified subject ID, COVID-19 status, age in years and sex. Subjects who had been exposed to COVID-19, were actively infected with it, or had recovered from it provided the deeply sampled blood TCRbeta repertoires that made up the dataset. The material from the prospective study consisted of cDNA or gDNA derived from T cells, B-cell-depleted T cells, or PBMCs.

What the authors observed across the whole study: How much clinical and demographic metadata was included differed by source and by participant, and the metadata was provided uncurated.

The germline V end is reduced by 5 bases and the J end by 3 bases; junction bases left unmatched: 7. CDR1 and CDR2, per the germline V gene (reference sequence), are LNHDA and SQIVND. Counted from cysteine to phenylalanine, this CDR3 has 15 amino acids. Left in the record is the CDR3 DNA by itself, 45 bases read in frame from the first base. Samples from volunteer blood donors who had recovered from COVID-19 were contributed by a second Seattle source. Each collaborating institution followed its own protocols to collect whole blood in K2EDTA tubes. Collaborator samples were shipped for TCRbeta analysis as frozen whole blood, isolated PBMCs, or DNA extracted from either sample type. Concerning this clone: Its antigen is unknown. It has no much larger one-base neighbor in the sample; base qualities were not kept.

TCRbeta CDR3 regions were amplified from genomic DNA by means of the immunoSEQ Assay, a bias-controlled multiplex PCR. The paper's data handling went like this. Within the assay, amplification of reference gene primers was used to estimate how many nucleated cells each sample contained. To quantify the absolute abundance of each unique TCRbeta CDR3 rearrangement, sequence reads were collapsed and filtered. Productive Simpson clonality was computed per sample as the square root of Simpson's diversity index over productive rearrangements. As stored in TCRdb, this immuneACCESS dataset retains in-frame rearrangements with V and J assigned. A fraction of the clones does not appear; measured against another copy, unresolved V genes explain less than half of the discrepancy, and the remainder lacks a known reason. The DNA gave D and trimming, while V, J and clone size come from that table. For this sample the table gives a few hundred thousand clones, of which approximately 86% were detected only once. About 2.2% of the sample goes to the ten largest clones.

The sample taken for sequencing was peripheral blood. In this chain, TRBV19 is recombined with TRBJ2-7, with TRBD2 identical over 10 junction bases. This receptor was obtained from a woman under 40 who had recovered from COVID-19. The DNA sequence is as follows: TGTGCCAGTAGTGTTAGCGGGGGGCTTCTCTACGAGCAGTACTTC. It is translated as CASSVSGGLLYEQYF.